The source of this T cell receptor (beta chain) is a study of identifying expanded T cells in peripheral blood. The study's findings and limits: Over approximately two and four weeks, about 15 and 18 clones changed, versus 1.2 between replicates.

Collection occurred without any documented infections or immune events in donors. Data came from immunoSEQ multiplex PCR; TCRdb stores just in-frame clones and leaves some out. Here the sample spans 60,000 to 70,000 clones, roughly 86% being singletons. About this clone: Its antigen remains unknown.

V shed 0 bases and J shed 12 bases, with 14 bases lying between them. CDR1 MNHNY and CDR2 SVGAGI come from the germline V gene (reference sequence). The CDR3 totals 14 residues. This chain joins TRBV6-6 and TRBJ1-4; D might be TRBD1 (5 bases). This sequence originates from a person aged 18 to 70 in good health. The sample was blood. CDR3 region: CASSYSGTAWELFF. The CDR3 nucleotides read TGTGCCAGCAGTTACTCCGGGACTGCGTGGGAACTGTTTTTT.